Presented here are 18 T cell receptor beta chains from one specimen sequenced in a study of Graves' ophthalmopathy and Graves' hyperthyroidism. CDR3 regions of TCR beta were amplified from RNA transcripts. Second-round multiplex PCR came after a first-round RT-PCR that employed HTBI primers. TCRdb processed the multiplex PCR reads anew with MiXCR; each CDR3 protein has one entry. The sample carries about 1.2 million distinct CDR3 sequences, about 35% recorded once. Sequencing was performed on peripheral blood or thyroid tissue (not recorded which). Source of these receptors: an adult man with Graves' hyperthyroidism.

This clonotype was counted a few times. V and J are TRBV30 and TRBJ1-1; D is ambiguous. Germline V gives CDR1 GTSNPN, CDR2 SVGIG (reference sequence). The CDR3 runs 12 residues. Trimming shortened V by 4 bases and J by 3 bases, and 9 bases separated the two germline ends. The CDR3 nucleotides are TGTGCCTGGACGCTGAGTGACACTGAAGCTTTCTTT. Protein: CAWTLSDTEAFF.

The chain has TRBV10-3 and TRBJ2-2; D is undetermined. The CDR3 contains 14 residues. Trimming stripped 4 bases from V and 6 bases from J, with 12 bases between. The V gene's germline CDR1 is ENHRY and CDR2 SYGVKD. The CDR3 DNA sequence: TGTGCCATCAGTGCTTCGGCGACGTCCGGGGAGCTGTTTTTT. Its protein product is CAISASATSGELFF.

This clonotype appeared many times. The V gene is TRBV12-3 or TRBV12-4, the J gene TRBJ1-5; TRBD1 aligns across 8 bases. V dropped 6 bases and J dropped 0; count of bases not matched to a gene: 7. This CDR3 has 16 amino acids. CDR3 in DNA: TGTGCCAGCAGCGGACAGGGTATCTATAGCAATCAGCCCCAGCATTTT. Protein: CASSGQGIYSNQPQHF.

Ten or more counts support this clonotype. The J gene is TRBJ1-1, the V gene TRBV5-1, with D uncertain. Trimming stripped 4 bases from V and 1 base from J, with 11 bases between. The CDR3 is 14 residues long. Germline V gene data show CDR1 as SGHRS and CDR2 as YFSETQ. The DNA of the CDR3 is TGCGCCAGCAGCCCTGCGGTCCGGAACACTGAAGCTTTCTTT. Encoded protein: CASSPAVRNTEAFF.

The chain recombines TRBV7-2 with TRBJ2-3; D may be TRBD2 (6 bases). Trimming shortened V by 1 base and J by 1 base, and 9 bases separated the two germline ends. CDR3 length equals 15 residues. Looked up from germline, CDR1 is SGHTA and CDR2 is FQGNSA. DNA for the CDR3: TGTGCCAGCAGCTTAGGGGGGGATGGCACAGATACGCAGTATTTT. Translated, it gives CASSLGGDGTDTQYF.

This clonotype has more than one count but fewer than ten. V usage is TRBV4-3 and J usage is TRBJ1-5; D perhaps matches TRBD1 (6 bases). Germline values: CDR1 LGHNA, CDR2 YSLEER. Trimming took off 0 bases at V and 9 bases at J, with 21 bases between the two ends. CDR3 length: 17 residues. The CDR3 reads CASSQEVYRVEALPQHF. The CDR3 DNA is TGCGCCAGCAGCCAAGAAGTGTACAGGGTAGAAGCTTTGCCCCAGCATTTT.

The J gene is TRBJ2-7, the V gene TRBV15; tentatively, D is TRBD1 (5 bases). Trimming cost V 4 bases and J 6 bases, with 22 bases left between them. The CDR3 is made up of 16 amino acids. CDR1 and CDR2 (germline): LNHNV, YYDKDF (reference sequence). CDR3 bases: TGTGCCACCAGCACCCACCTCGGAACGAAAGGGGCCGAGCAGTACTTC. Its translation: CATSTHLGTKGAEQYF.

This clonotype has a count of ten or more. V usage is TRBV24-1 and J usage is TRBJ1-2; tentatively, D is TRBD1 (5 bases). Germline V lookup: CDR1 KGHDR, CDR2 SFDVKD. CDR3 length: 15 amino acids. The V and J ends lost 3 bases and 8 bases respectively, with 18 bases between them. Here the CDR3 DNA reads TGTGCCACCAGTGATCCCCAAGCGGGGGACCAAGGCTACACCTTC. Translation: CATSDPQAGDQGYTF.

This clonotype was counted a few times. It may be a read error: a sequence one base away is much more abundant. The chain recombines TRBV12-3 or TRBV12-4 with TRBJ2-5; TRBD1 aligns across 8 bases. The V and J ends lost 5 bases and 4 bases, in that order; junction bases with no gene match: 9. The CDR3 length is 15 residues. CDR3 sequence reads: CASSPGRQGAETQYF. The CDR3, as DNA: TGTGCCAGCAGTCCGGGTCGGCAGGGGGCAGAGACCCAGTACTTC.

This rearrangement joins TRBV7-2 to TRBJ2-7, with TRBD2 identical over 7 bases. V dropped 2 bases and J dropped 6; count of bases not matched to a gene: 7. Germline V gene data show CDR1 as SGHTA and CDR2 as FQGNSA. There are 14 residues in the CDR3. CDR3 DNA: TGTGCCAGCAGCTTAAGCGGGTGGGGGGGCGAGCAGTACTTC. Its translation: CASSLSGWGGEQYF.

This clonotype has more than one count but fewer than ten. The chain carries TRBV6-2 or TRBV6-3 and TRBJ2-5; D is uncertain. This CDR3 spans 15 amino acids. Germline CDR1 MNHEY, CDR2 SVGEGT. The ends were cut back, 0 bases at V and 5 bases at J, with 13 bases in the middle. CDR3 region: CASSYSIISSETQYF. The CDR3 nucleotides are TGTGCCAGCAGTTACTCGATCATCAGTAGCGAGACCCAGTACTTC.

As for this clonotype: Germline and junction disagree at one end, which may indicate a read error. The chain is built from TRBV5-1 and TRBJ2-5; no clear D gene. This CDR3 region has 13 residues. Germline CDR1 and CDR2: SGHRS and YFSETQ. As DNA, the CDR3 is TGCGCCAGCGGCTTTTGGGGCCAAGAGACCCAGTACTTC. Amino acid sequence: CASGFWGQETQYF.

About this clonotype itself: One end of the junction fails to match germline, which may point to a read error. The chain recombines TRBV7-6 with TRBJ1-5; D might be TRBD1 (6 bases). Germline loops: CDR1 SGHVS, CDR2 FNYEAQ. The CDR3 is 14 residues long. As DNA, the CDR3 is TGTGCCAACAGCCCCTTCAGGGGATGTCAGCCCCAGCATTTT. It translates to CANSPFRGCQPQHF.

This clonotype was seen a single time. This may stem from a read error, because a much larger clone lies one nucleotide away. This chain joins TRBV12-3 or TRBV12-4 and TRBJ1-2; no definite D call. Deletions cut 1 base from V and 6 bases from J, with 9 bases between. This CDR3 has 13 amino acids. The CDR3 loop is CASSLGKLHGYTF. CDR3 DNA: TGTGCCAGCAGTTTAGGGAAGCTTCATGGCTACACCTTC.

This clonotype occurred many times. CDR3 in DNA: TGTGCCACCAGCAGAGATGGGTTGTACGAGCAGTACTTC. Amino acids: CATSRDGLYEQYF. The chain combines TRBV15 with TRBJ2-7, with no clear D. With 0 bases removed from V and 4 bases from J, the gap between germline ends came to 7 bases. CDR1 is LNHNV and CDR2 is YYDKDF in the germline V gene (reference sequence). This CDR3 is 13 amino acids long.

This clonotype was observed at least ten times. The V gene is TRBV29-1, the J gene TRBJ2-2, with 7 bases identical to TRBD1. V trimming: 5 bases; J trimming: 4 bases; junction bases outside the gene matches: 7. Per germline, CDR1 SQVTM and CDR2 ANQGSEA. The CDR3 runs to 14 residues. CDR3 DNA: TGCAGCGTTACCGACAGGGCGGGCACCGGGGAGCTGTTTTTT. Protein sequence: CSVTDRAGTGELFF.

There are a few counts of this clonotype. J is TRBJ2-7 and V is TRBV6-5, with D possibly TRBD2 on 6 matching bases. V was trimmed by 4 bases and J by 3 bases, leaving 10 bases between them. The germline gives CDR1 MNHEY, CDR2 SVGAGI. The CDR3 is made up of 13 amino acids. The CDR3, as DNA: TGTGCCAGCAGTTGGGGGGACGGCTACGAGCAGTACTTC. Its protein product is CASSWGDGYEQYF.

This rearrangement joins TRBV10-2 to TRBJ1-5; possibly TRBD1 for D (5 bases). Per the germline V gene, CDR1 is WSHSY and CDR2 is SAAADI. Trimming removed 2 bases at V and 3 bases at J, with 20 bases between. This CDR3 contains 18 residues. CDR3 residues: CASSEGRLSTDSNQPQHF. The DNA for the CDR3 is TGCGCCAGCAGTGAGGGGCGTCTTTCGACAGACTCCAATCAGCCCCAGCATTTT.